These 27 T cell receptor beta chains originate from one sample sequenced in a study of blood T cell repertoires in COVID-19. The method was immunoSEQ multiplex PCR; TCRdb's version includes in-frame clones alone and lacks a portion of them. In the table there are over 95,000 clones, 79% of which are singletons. The sample was peripheral blood. These receptors were taken from a woman aged 80 or over with active or convalescent COVID-19.

The chain is built from TRBV11-3 and TRBJ2-2, with D unclear. Germline-derived CDR1 and CDR2 are SGHNT and YENEEA. The V and J ends lost 1 base and 6 bases respectively, with 9 bases between them. The CDR3 has 14 amino acids. In nucleotides, the CDR3 is TGTGCCAGCAGCTTAGCGAGGTCCGCCGGGGAGCTGTTTTTT. This sequence encodes CASSLARSAGELFF.

The rearrangement links TRBV6-2 or TRBV6-3 to TRBJ1-1, with 7 bases fitting TRBD1. The CDR3 sequence is 16 residues long. The V segment lost 2 bases and the J segment 1 base; nucleotides outside the gene matches: 7. Germline V gene lookup returns CDR1 MNHEY and CDR2 SVGEGT. The CDR3 DNA reads TGTGCCAGCAGTTACGGACGGACAGGTTCGAACACTGAAGCTTTCTTT. Translation gives CASSYGRTGSNTEAFF.

Concerning this clone: The junction shows a germline mismatch at one end, possibly a read error. This rearrangement joins TRBV5-1 to TRBJ1-1; 7 bases fit TRBD1. CDR1 and CDR2 (germline): SGHRS, YFSETQ. The CDR3 length is 15 residues. CDR3 sequence reads: CASSAGGTAYTEAFF. CDR3 nucleotide sequence: TGTGCCAGCAGCGCGGGCGGGACAGCTTACACTGAAGCTTTCTTT.

This chain joins TRBV7-8 and TRBJ1-2; D gene unclear. The CDR3 contains 12 residues. Between the trimmed V and J ends, which lost 5 bases and 8 bases, there was a span of 12 bases. Per germline, CDR1 SGHVS and CDR2 FQNEAQ. CDR3 region: CASSPVGGGYTF. In DNA form, the CDR3 reads TGTGCCAGCAGCCCCGTAGGAGGGGGCTACACCTTC.

The chain carries TRBV7-2 and TRBJ2-1; D call uncertain. Between the trimmed V and J ends, which lost 1 base and 0 bases, there was a span of 10 bases. The CDR3 extends over 16 amino acids. Germline V gives CDR1 SGHTA, CDR2 FQGNSA. The CDR3 here is CASSLGSVVSYNEQFF. The CDR3 bases are TGTGCCAGCAGCTTAGGAAGCGTGGTCTCCTACAATGAGCAGTTCTTC.

The V gene is TRBV6-5, the J gene TRBJ1-5; D may be TRBD1 (5 bases). Trimming shortened V by 5 bases and J by 1 base, and 9 bases separated the two germline ends. Germline assignment: CDR1 MNHEY and CDR2 SVGAGI. This CDR3 comprises 14 residues. The CDR3 loop reads CASSHRQSNQPQHF. As DNA, the CDR3 is TGTGCCAGCAGTCATCGACAGAGCAATCAGCCCCAGCATTTT.

The chain is built from TRBV9 and TRBJ2-1; 9 bases fit TRBD2. Germline V gene data show CDR1 as SGDLS and CDR2 as YYNGEE. The CDR3 contains 16 residues. The V and J ends lost 0 bases and 8 bases, in that order; junction bases with no gene match: 9. CDR3 protein: CASSVAGSGSPHEQFF. The CDR3 DNA reads as TGTGCCAGCAGCGTAGCAGGTAGCGGGAGCCCCCATGAGCAGTTCTTC.

Remarks on this clone: Compared with germline, one end of the junction differs, possibly owing to a read error. The rearrangement joins TRBV5-1 to TRBJ2-7; 8 nucleotides match TRBD1. The length of the CDR3 is 15 residues. Germline assignment: CDR1 SGHRS and CDR2 YFSETQ. The DNA of the CDR3 is TGTGCCAGCAGCTTCCAGGGGGCCAGCTCCTACGAGCAGTACTTC. It yields the protein CASSFQGASSYEQYF. The complete variable domain, with remaining parts taken from reference TRBV5-1 and TRBJ2-7, reads KAGVTQTPRYLIKTRGQQVTLSCSPISGHRSVSWYQQTPGQGLQFLFEYFSETQRNKGNFPGRFSGRQFSNSRSEMNVSTLELGDSALYLCASSFQGASSYEQYFGPGTRLTVT.

The gene calls are TRBV2 and TRBJ2-3; a possible D gene is TRBD1 (7 bases). The CDR3 loop spans 14 amino acids. Trimming removed 3 bases from V and 4 bases from J, with 11 bases in between. CDR1 and CDR2 (germline): SNHLY, FYNNEI. CDR3 sequence: CASSDQGGPDTQYF. The CDR3, as DNA: TGTGCCAGCAGTGACCAGGGGGGTCCAGATACGCAGTATTTT.

This chain connects TRBV5-4 to TRBJ2-2; 10 nucleotides match TRBD2. Germline V gene data show CDR1 as SGHNT and CDR2 as YYREEE (reference sequence). The CDR3 spans 15 residues. V shed 1 base and J 5 bases; nucleotides not matched to a gene: 2. The CDR3 loop is CASSLPLAGTGELFF. CDR3 DNA: TGTGCCAGCAGCTTGCCACTAGCGGGAACCGGGGAGCTGTTTTTT.

This clone was seen only a few times. V and J are TRBV4-3 and TRBJ1-4, with D unresolved. Deletions cut 4 bases from V and 8 bases from J, with 11 bases between. There are 13 residues in the CDR3. The germline V gene has CDR1 LGHNA and CDR2 YSLEER. For the CDR3, the DNA is TGCGCCAGCAGCCGGGAGAGGAGGGAAAAACTGTTTTTT. This encodes CASSRERREKLFF.

This clone was seen a handful of times. This chain links TRBV7-2 with TRBJ2-3; 7 nucleotides match TRBD1. Germline CDR1 reads SGHTA; CDR2 reads FQGNSA. Unmatched junction bases numbered 7, after V lost 5 bases and J lost 5 bases. The CDR3 covers 14 residues. The CDR3 spells CASSADRVRDTQYF. The CDR3 nucleotides are TGTGCCAGCAGCGCTGACAGGGTACGAGATACGCAGTATTTT.

The CDR3 is CASSEQSSGGVLYVGLFF. DNA for the CDR3: TGTGCCAGCAGTGAGCAGTCTAGCGGTGGGGTACTATATGTAGGGCTGTTTTTT. V is TRBV6-1 and J is TRBJ2-2; TRBD2 agrees at 7 bases. The CDR3 totals 18 residues. Germline V gene sequence: CDR1 MNHNS, CDR2 SASEGT. Germline trimming cut 3 bases from V and 13 bases from J; bases unmatched to any gene: 23.

The V and J genes are TRBV7-9 and TRBJ1-1, with D possibly matching TRBD1 (6 bases). Trimming took 5 bases from V and 11 from J, leaving 18 bases between them. This CDR3 is built from 13 residues. Germline CDR1 is SEHNR and CDR2 is FQNEAQ (reference sequence). In DNA, the CDR3 is TGTGCCAGCAGCCTCACTAGTGGACAGCGGGCTTTCTTT. Its translation: CASSLTSGQRAFF.

The V gene is TRBV18, the J gene TRBJ2-2, with TRBD2 matching over 7 bases. Germline V gives CDR1 KGHSH, CDR2 LQKENI. V was pared by 2 bases and J by 6 bases, with 0 bases of the junction left unmatched. CDR3 length: 13 residues. In DNA, the CDR3 is TGTGCCAGCTCACCAGCGGGGGCCGGGGAGCTGTTTTTT. Translating gives CASSPAGAGELFF.

Only one count was recorded for this clone. V and J are TRBV6-5 and TRBJ1-6; 7 bases map to TRBD1. The germline V gene encodes CDR1 MNHEY and CDR2 SVGAGI. The V gene end was trimmed by 2 bases and the J gene end by 4 bases; junction bases not matched to a gene: 5. This CDR3 contains 16 residues. The CDR3 spells CASSYATGDYNSPLHF. CDR3 in DNA: TGTGCCAGCAGTTACGCTACAGGGGATTATAATTCACCCCTCCACTTT.

The V and J genes are TRBV7-9 and TRBJ2-2; 7 positions agree with TRBD1. Trimming removed 5 bases from V and 4 bases from J; junction bases left unmatched: 10. The germline V gene encodes CDR1 SEHNR and CDR2 FQNEAQ (reference sequence). This CDR3 has 16 amino acids. The CDR3 DNA sequence: TGTGCCAGCAGCAAATTAACAGGGGCGATCACCGGGGAGCTGTTTTTT. It encodes CASSKLTGAITGELFF.

This clone was detected only a few times. The chain has TRBV30 and TRBJ1-1; TRBD1 might be the D (6 bases). V shed 4 bases and J shed 0 bases, with 9 bases lying between them. CDR3 length equals 13 residues. Germline V CDR1 and CDR2: GTSNPN, SVGIG (reference sequence). CDR3 in amino acids: CAWTQGLNTEAFF. The CDR3 DNA sequence: TGTGCCTGGACACAGGGACTGAACACTGAAGCTTTCTTT.

The J gene is TRBJ2-4, the V gene TRBV29-1, with 7 bases that match TRBD1. The CDR3 has 13 residues. Losses at the gene ends were 1 base for V and 7 bases for J; bases not matched to a gene: 4. Germline V gene sequence: CDR1 SQVTM, CDR2 ANQGSEA. Here the CDR3 reads CSVEGGTVNIQYF. Here the CDR3 DNA reads TGCAGCGTTGAAGGTGGGACAGTCAACATTCAGTACTTC. Using reference TRBV29-1 and TRBJ2-4 for the parts outside the CDR3, the full variable domain is SAVISQKPSRDICQRGTSLTIQCQVDSQVTMMFWYRQQPGQSLTLIATANQGSEATYESGFVIDKFPISRPNLTFSTLTVSNMSPEDSSIYLCSVEGGTVNIQYFGAGTRLSVL.

This clone came up many times. The chain links TRBV5-4 to TRBJ1-2, with D hard to call. The germline gives CDR1 SGHNT, CDR2 YYREEE (reference sequence). The CDR3 extends over 13 amino acids. Trimming shortened V by 4 bases and J by 4 bases, and 11 bases separated the two germline ends. CDR3 protein: CASSLSVAYGYTF. Here the CDR3 DNA reads TGTGCCAGCAGCCTTTCGGTAGCCTATGGCTACACCTTC.

In its sample, this clone was seen once. Here the CDR3 reads CAISGTSGLVDEQYF. The CDR3 region has the DNA TGTGCCATCAGTGGGACTAGCGGGTTAGTCGACGAGCAGTACTTC. The V gene is TRBV10-3, the J gene TRBJ2-7, with 11 positions matching TRBD2. V trimming: 4 bases; J trimming: 5 bases; junction bases outside the gene matches: 7. This CDR3 spans 15 amino acids. Germline loops: CDR1 ENHRY, CDR2 SYGVKD.

The J gene is TRBJ2-2, the V gene TRBV24-1; TRBD1 matches 7 bases. The CDR3 runs to 15 residues. Germline values: CDR1 KGHDR, CDR2 SFDVKD. V shed 4 bases and J 6 bases; nucleotides not matched to a gene: 7. The CDR3 DNA follows: TGTGCCACCAGTGACCCTACAGGGGAACCCGGGGAGCTGTTTTTT. This translates into CATSDPTGEPGELFF.

The rearrangement links TRBV7-9 to TRBJ2-3, with unresolved D. In germline, CDR1 is SEHNR, CDR2 FQNEAQ (reference sequence). V was pared by 2 bases and J by 3 bases, with 12 bases between. CDR3 length: 15 amino acids. The CDR3, as DNA: TGTGCCAGCAGCTTAACCAGAACCCGTACAGATACGCAGTATTTT. Its translation: CASSLTRTRTDTQYF. The complete variable domain, with remaining parts taken from reference TRBV7-9 and TRBJ2-3, reads DTGVSQNPRHKITKRGQNVTFRCDPISEHNRLYWYRQTLGQGPEFLTYFQNEAQLEKSRLLSDRFSAERPKGSFSTLEIQRTEQGDSAMYLCASSLTRTRTDTQYFGPGTRLTVL.

As for this clone: A read error may produce the germline difference seen at one junction end. This CDR3 reads CASSLEGWGNTEAFF. CDR3 nucleotide sequence: TGTGCCAGCAGCTTGGAGGGGTGGGGTAACACTGAAGCTTTCTTT. The V call is TRBV5-1, the J call TRBJ1-1; possible D gene TRBD1, 5 bases. Germline V gives CDR1 SGHRS, CDR2 YFSETQ. This CDR3 comprises 15 residues.

The chain uses TRBV19 and TRBJ1-6; 9 bases are shared with TRBD1. CDR1 and CDR2 from the germline V gene are LNHDA and SQIVND (reference sequence). The CDR3 covers 17 residues. Unmatched junction bases numbered 10, after V lost 6 bases and J lost 4 bases. The CDR3 here is CASRPGQGLEYNSPLHF. CDR3 nucleotide sequence: TGTGCCAGTAGGCCGGGACAGGGCCTAGAGTATAATTCACCCCTCCACTTT.

Concerning this clone itself: One end of the junction fails to match germline, which may point to a read error. The chain links TRBV5-1 to TRBJ2-3, with 8 bases that match TRBD1. CDR1 is SGHRS and CDR2 is YFSETQ in the germline V gene. This CDR3 comprises 14 residues. In nucleotides, the CDR3 is TGTGCCAGCAGCTTGACAGGGGCGTCAGATACGCAGTATTTT. Translating it yields CASSLTGASDTQYF.

The V gene is TRBV19, the J gene TRBJ1-2, with 7 nucleotides matching TRBD1. The CDR3 is 13 residues long. V dropped 7 bases and J dropped 2; count of bases not matched to a gene: 4. CDR1 and CDR2 from the germline V gene are LNHDA and SQIVND (reference sequence). CDR3 DNA sequence: TGTGCCAGTACCCCGGGACAGAACTATGGCTACACCTTC. Its translation: CASTPGQNYGYTF.